The T cell receptor (beta chain) under discussion was sequenced for a study of T cells in Graves' hyperthyroidism and ophthalmopathy. Study in general: Staff took peripheral blood when the initial diagnosis was made, before any treatment began.

Amplified TCR beta CDR3 regions came from RNA transcripts. HTBI primers were employed in a first-round RT-PCR of the TCR CDR3. MiXCR, run by TCRdb on the multiplex PCR reads, gives a single entry per CDR3 protein. The sample contains about 640,000 distinct CDR3 sequences, around 13% of which appear only once. A Clinical Activity Score of at least 3, a NOSPECS grade of at least 4 and a duration under 3 months were recorded in the ophthalmopathy patients. This clonotype has a count of ten or more. Its target is not known. Study results and limitations: A model of 13 V-J features distinguished ophthalmopathy from stable hyperthyroidism. Before onset, ophthalmopathy was predicted by the model a median approximately 6.5 months earlier.

The CDR3 length is 16 residues. CDR1 is MNHEY, CDR2 SMNVEV, per germline (reference sequence). Trimming at V came to 6 bases and at J to 2 bases, leaving 10 bases not matched to a gene. This TCR derives from a woman aged 45-60 years with Graves' ophthalmopathy. Input material: blood. The genes are TRBV27 and TRBJ1-2, with 9 bases aligning to TRBD1. This CDR3 is CASSPTGDRVNYGYTF. For the CDR3, the DNA is TGTGCCAGCAGCCCAACAGGGGACAGGGTCAACTATGGCTACACCTTC.